This T cell receptor beta chain was sequenced for a study of technical replicates of blood from several donors. This clone turned up a few times. Losses at the gene ends were 0 bases for V and 7 bases for J; bases not matched to a gene: 8. The CDR3 is 18 residues long. Germline loops: CDR1 MNHNS, CDR2 SASEGT. This table comes from immunoSEQ multiplex PCR, and its TCRdb copy is limited to in-frame clones, with some not included. The sample gives roughly 13,000 clones, approximately 81% of which show up once; around 12% is in the top ten. The clonotype comes from a human donor in good health. This chain uses TRBV6-1 with TRBJ2-5, with TRBD2 matching over 16 bases. The source material was PBMCs. The CDR3 reads CASSEAKGTSGRGWTQYF. In nucleotides, the CDR3 is TGTGCCAGCAGTGAAGCAAAAGGGACTAGCGGGAGGGGATGGACCCAGTACTTC.